This T cell receptor (beta chain) was sequenced for a study of synovial regulatory T cells in juvenile arthritis. The roughly eleven donors had active juvenile idiopathic arthritis, with 3 polyarticular and 8 oligoarticular cases. TCRdb's table, derived via immunoSEQ multiplex PCR, lists solely in-frame clones and lacks some. The sample has 7,500 to 10,000 clones. Study-wide results and limits: Synovial Treg CDR3 sequences overlapped more with iaTregs than other circulating Tregs. Compared with other blood Treg cells, inflammation-associated Treg cells had reduced TCR diversity. Synovial Teff and blood CPL repertoires partially overlapped with iaTreg TCR repertoires, which were largely patient-private.

Germline V lookup: CDR1 MNHNS, CDR2 SASEGT. The CDR3 spans 14 residues. The entry carries no DNA sequence. On this clone itself: Its antigen is still unknown.

The rearrangement uses TRBV6-1 and TRBJ1-2; with no DNA, the TCRdb D assignment of TRBD1 cannot be verified. This clonotype was obtained from a donor younger than 30 with juvenile idiopathic arthritis. The specimen sequenced was Treg cells from blood. As for subset: remaining (HLA-DR-negative) circulating blood Treg cells. This CDR3 reads CASSEARRFGGYTF.